The clone carrying this TCR beta chain was seen more than once but under ten times. What it binds is not known. This sample stems from a study of post-analysis software for immune sequencing data. The study, taken as a whole, reports: Five or six TRBV segments, TRBV5-6, TRBV5-1 and TRBV20-1 among them, were found more frequent in patients than controls.

Unique molecular identifiers were built into the TCR beta cDNA libraries. TCRdb re-analysed the PCR reads in MiXCR, keeping a single row per CDR3 protein. This sample has about 200,000 distinct CDR3 sequences, with 29% found just once. V was shortened by 3 bases and J by 10 bases, with 16 bases between the two germline ends. The CDR3 consists of 14 residues. The germline V gene encodes CDR1 SGHRS and CDR2 YFSETQ. The clonotype comes from a girl aged 2-17 years with multiple sclerosis. The sequenced sample consisted of blood. This chain joins TRBV5-1 and TRBJ1-4, with D possibly matching TRBD1 (6 bases). The CDR3: CASSSKGDGGKLFF. In nucleotides, the CDR3 is TGCGCCAGCAGCTCTAAGGGGGATGGAGGAAAACTGTTTTTT.